Presented here are 14 T cell receptor beta chains from one specimen sequenced in a study of PD-1 blockade in mismatch repair-deficient tumors. The repertoire was sequenced with immunoSEQ multiplex PCR; TCRdb's copy has only in-frame clones and lacks some. The sample has some 15,000 clones, roughly 88% seen once. The sequencing used PBMCs, collected approximately 15 weeks after starting pembrolizumab. The source of these receptors is an adult with mismatch repair-deficient cancer.

The genes are TRBV23-1 and TRBJ2-2; maybe TRBD1 (6 bases). TRBV23-1 is recorded as an ORF, its role being uncertain. Between the trimmed V and J ends, which lost 10 bases and 4 bases, there was a span of 10 bases. The CDR3 totals 12 residues. The CDR3 region is CANRDTTGELFF. CDR3 nucleotide sequence: TGCGCCAACCGGGACACCACCGGGGAGCTGTTTTTT.

The rearrangement links TRBV29-1 to TRBJ2-1; 9 positions match TRBD2. Germline V gene lookup returns CDR1 SQVTM and CDR2 ANQGSEA. V lost 3 bases, J lost 8 bases, and 11 bases stayed unmatched. This CDR3 contains 15 residues. CDR3 loop: CSVELLTSGGDEQFF. The CDR3 nucleotides read TGCAGCGTTGAGCTATTGACTAGCGGTGGTGATGAGCAGTTCTTC.

The chain recombines TRBV4-2 with TRBJ1-2, with 8 bases that match TRBD1. This CDR3 spans 13 amino acids. Per germline, CDR1 LGHNA and CDR2 YNFKEQ. With 2 bases clipped from V and 5 bases from J, the junction kept 1 base outside the gene matches. This CDR3 reads CASSQTGGYGYTF. The CDR3 DNA follows: TGTGCCAGCAGCCAAACAGGGGGATATGGCTACACCTTC.

The CDR3 loop is CASSPSGYQETQYF. CDR3 sequence (DNA): TGTGCCAGCTCACCGTCAGGGTACCAAGAGACCCAGTACTTC. This chain joins TRBV18 and TRBJ2-5; D possibly corresponds to TRBD1 (5 bases). The germline CDR1 and CDR2 sequences are KGHSH and LQKENI. V was pared by 3 bases and J by 0 bases, with 8 bases between. The CDR3 spans 14 residues. The full variable domain, its missing parts supplied by reference TRBV18 and TRBJ2-5, is NAGVMQNPRHLVRRRGQEARLRCSPMKGHSHVYWYRQLPEEGLKFMVYLQKENIIDESGMPKERFSAEFPKEGPSILRIQQVVRGDSAAYFCASSPSGYQETQYFGPGTRLLVL.

Comment on this clone: The germline gene is not matched at one end of the junction; a read error may be the cause. The chain joins TRBV7-6 to TRBJ2-5, with 7 bases that match TRBD1. The CDR3 runs 15 residues. The germline V gene has CDR1 SGHVS and CDR2 FNYEAQ. The CDR3 nucleotides are TGTGCCAGCAGCATGACAGGGCCTCCGCAAGGGACCCAGTACTTC. It codes for CASSMTGPPQGTQYF. Full variable domain (outside the CDR3, taken from reference TRBV7-6 and TRBJ2-5): GAGVSQSPRYKVTKRGQDVALRCDPISGHVSLYWYRQALGQGPEFLTYFNYEAQQDKSGLPNDRFSAERPEGSISTLTIQRTEQRDSAMYRCASSMTGPPQGTQYFGPGTRLLVL.

This chain joins TRBV10-3 and TRBJ2-7, with D maybe TRBD1 (6 bases). The CDR3 contains 14 residues. CDR1 is ENHRY and CDR2 is SYGVKD in the germline V gene. Trimming stripped 1 base from V and 2 bases from J, with 9 bases between. CDR3 sequence: CAISELQGAYEQYF. The CDR3 nucleotides are TGTGCCATCAGTGAGTTACAGGGAGCCTACGAGCAGTACTTC.

The chain links TRBV18 to TRBJ2-1; maybe TRBD2 (5 bases). V was pared by 3 bases and J by 9 bases, with 12 bases between. The CDR3 sequence is 13 residues long. The germline V gene encodes CDR1 KGHSH and CDR2 LQKENI. The CDR3 coding sequence is TGTGCCAGCTCACCCGTACGAGAGGGTGAGCAGTTCTTC. This encodes CASSPVREGEQFF.

This chain links TRBV2 with TRBJ2-2; 8 bases map to TRBD2. Germline V gene lookup returns CDR1 SNHLY and CDR2 FYNNEI. V was pared by 6 bases and J by 7 bases, with 13 bases of the junction left unmatched. The length of the CDR3 is 16 residues. For the CDR3, the DNA is TGTGCCAGCAGCCCTTTCTCGGGGGGGCAATTCGGGGAGCTGTTTTTT. Translated, it gives CASSPFSGGQFGELFF.

This chain uses TRBV10-3 with TRBJ1-1; 10 bases align to TRBD1. V lost 9 bases, J lost 0 bases, and 4 bases stayed unmatched. Per germline, CDR1 ENHRY and CDR2 SYGVKD. This CDR3 is built from 14 residues. The CDR3 loop is CAIGTGALNTEAFF. The CDR3 region has the DNA TGTGCCATTGGGACAGGGGCCTTGAACACTGAAGCTTTCTTT.

This clone was seen more than once but under ten times. The J gene is TRBJ2-2, the V gene TRBV14; TRBD1 matches 8 bases. Germline loops: CDR1 SGHDN, CDR2 FVKESK. The V segment lost 4 bases and the J segment 6 bases; nucleotides outside the gene matches: 7. The length of the CDR3 is 15 residues. CDR3 sequence (DNA): TGTGCCAGCAGCCCAGACAGGGGTTACGCCGGGGAGCTGTTTTTT. As protein: CASSPDRGYAGELFF.

The chain has TRBV7-6 and TRBJ2-6, with 7 bases that match TRBD2. Germline assignment: CDR1 SGHVS and CDR2 FNYEAQ. V lost 4 bases and J lost 1; bases outside the gene matches: 16. The CDR3 runs to 20 residues. The CDR3 region has the DNA TGTGCCAGCAGCTGGGGGGGTAGGAGCGTCGAGGGTTCTGGGGCCAACGTCCTGACTTTC. Protein sequence: CASSWGGRSVEGSGANVLTF.

CDR3 amino acids: CASSRSGRGYEQYF. The CDR3 region has the DNA TGTGCCAGCAGCCGAAGCGGGAGGGGGTACGAGCAGTACTTC. This chain joins TRBV28 and TRBJ2-7; 10 bases fit TRBD2. This CDR3 region has 14 residues. After removal of 6 bases from V and 4 bases from J, the junction contained 6 bases not matched to a gene. CDR1 and CDR2 from the germline V gene are MDHEN and SYDVKM.

The chain recombines TRBV19 with TRBJ1-1; D is perhaps TRBD1 (5 bases). The CDR3 spans 15 residues. V lost 4 bases and J lost 10, with 22 bases in between. The germline gives CDR1 LNHDA, CDR2 SQIVND (reference sequence). The CDR3 coding sequence is TGTGCCAGTAGTACCCCGGACATATCAGATCTTGGAGCTTTCTTT. Translating it yields CASSTPDISDLGAFF.

The chain uses TRBV5-1 and TRBJ2-2; 9 nucleotides align to TRBD1. With V trimmed by 1 base and J by 6 bases, 10 bases remained unmatched. Germline CDR1 SGHRS, CDR2 YFSETQ. The CDR3 contains 17 residues. The CDR3 sequence is CASSLMGQGISPGELFF. The CDR3 DNA is TGCGCCAGCAGCTTGATGGGACAGGGAATTTCACCCGGGGAGCTGTTTTTT.